The clone carrying this TCR beta chain showed up just a few times. The antigen is not known. This sample is part of a study of blood T cells in healthy people across ages. Germline trimming cut 2 bases from V and 12 bases from J; bases unmatched to any gene: 6. Germline CDR1 reads DFQATT; CDR2 reads SNEGSKA (reference sequence). This CDR3 has 12 amino acids. Whole-study findings and limits: Long-lived donors carried more naive CD4+ cells and greater diversity than aged donors.

The use of a sample-barcoded 5' primer and a J-beta primer mix characterized a second PCR of roughly 7 to 11 cycles. Each cDNA was tagged by a template-switch adaptor containing 12 random nucleotides. TCRdb independently ran MiXCR on the 5' RACE reads; one entry per CDR3 protein. The sample has under 800,000 distinct CDR3 sequences, around 21% seen once; the top ten hold under 4%. The chain joins TRBV20-1 to TRBJ2-1; 8 bases line up with TRBD2. Specimen: blood. This TCR came from a man aged 65 to 79 in good health. As DNA, the CDR3 is TGCAGTGCTAGATTCGCGGGAGGAGGGCAGTTCTTC. Translating it yields CSARFAGGGQFF.